These 17 T cell receptor beta chains share one sample of origin, sequenced in a study of CD8+CD57+ T cells in acquired aplastic anemia. Using genomic DNA as the template, TCR beta VDJ and CDR3 profiling was carried out. TCRdb used MiXCR to reprocess the reads, holding one entry per CDR3 protein. In the table there are more than 150,000 distinct CDR3 sequences, almost 50% of which are singletons. In patients chosen for sequencing, flow cytometry had shown CD8+CD57+ cell expansion. Sequencing was performed on sorted CD4+, CD8+, or CD8+CD57+ T cells (not recorded which) from PBMCs. The receptors here all came from a human donor with aplastic anemia.

Only a few counts were recorded for this clonotype. The chain combines TRBV9 with TRBJ2-1, with unresolved D. Looked up from germline, CDR1 is SGDLS and CDR2 is YYNGEE. This CDR3 comprises 12 residues. The V gene lost 5 bases and the J gene lost 8 bases, with 11 bases spanning the gap. The CDR3 spells CASSDSFDEQFF. CDR3 sequence (DNA): TGTGCCAGCAGTGATTCCTTCGATGAGCAGTTCTTC.

Ten or more counts support this clonotype. The CDR3 DNA reads as TGTGCCAGCAGTCGAACCCAAAACATTCAGTACTTC. Translating gives CASSRTQNIQYF. V gene TRBV3-1 combines with J gene TRBJ2-4; no firm D call. CDR1 is LGHDT, CDR2 YNNKEL, per germline (reference sequence). The CDR3 extends over 12 amino acids. Trimming removed 6 bases at V and 5 bases at J, with 8 bases between.

V is TRBV20-1 and J is TRBJ2-5; D gene ambiguous. Looked up from germline, CDR1 is DFQATT and CDR2 is SNEGSKA (reference sequence). CDR3 length equals 14 residues. Trimming cost V 3 bases and J 5 bases, with 16 bases left between them. CDR3 residues: CSARSRMGMETQYF. CDR3 bases: TGCAGTGCTAGGTCGCGGATGGGTATGGAGACCCAGTACTTC.

In this sample, this clonotype turned up many times. The chain links TRBV20-1 to TRBJ2-3, with 11 nucleotides matching TRBD2. The CDR3 is 16 amino acids. Germline V CDR1 and CDR2: DFQATT, SNEGSKA (reference sequence). The V and J ends lost 3 bases and 2 bases, in that order; junction bases with no gene match: 7. The CDR3 reads CSASRLAGGLTDTQYF. The CDR3 DNA reads TGCAGTGCTAGTCGTTTAGCGGGGGGGCTCACAGATACGCAGTATTTT.

This clonotype came up many times. The CDR3 nucleotides are TGTGCCAGCAGCTTGGCAGGGGGAGAGCTGTTTTTT. Translating gives CASSLAGGELFF. The J gene is TRBJ2-2, the V gene TRBV5-6, with TRBD1 matching over 7 bases. Germline CDR1 and CDR2: SGHDT and YYEEEE. Trimming at V came to 0 bases and at J to 11 bases, leaving 1 base not matched to a gene. This CDR3 is 12 amino acids long.

The chain has TRBV11-1 and TRBJ2-7, with a possible D match to TRBD2 (5 bases). The germline V and J ends were trimmed by 5 bases and 3 bases, with 23 bases remaining between them. CDR3 length: 17 amino acids. Germline values: CDR1 SGHAT, CDR2 FQDESV (reference sequence). CDR3 residues: CASSLDLTGIPLYEQYF. The CDR3, as DNA: TGTGCCAGCAGCCTAGACTTAACGGGGATCCCTCTCTACGAGCAGTACTTC.

The chain combines TRBV5-5 with TRBJ2-5; 7 bases agree with TRBD2. CDR1 SGHKS and CDR2 YYEKEE come from the germline V gene (reference sequence). The V and J ends lost 1 base and 2 bases, in that order; junction bases with no gene match: 2. This CDR3 comprises 14 residues. The CDR3 coding sequence is TGTGCCAGCAGCTTGATGGGGGGGCAAGAGACCCAGTACTTC. It is translated as CASSLMGGQETQYF.

V gene TRBV2 combines with J gene TRBJ1-1; D ambiguous. Germline V gene sequence: CDR1 SNHLY, CDR2 FYNNEI. This CDR3 has 13 residues. V lost 2 bases to trimming and J lost 1 base, with 5 bases between them. DNA for the CDR3: TGTGCCAGCAGTGAACAGCCGAACACTGAAGCTTTCTTT. It encodes CASSEQPNTEAFF.

This clonotype appeared a single time. This chain links TRBV6-4 with TRBJ1-1; a possible D gene is TRBD1 (5 bases). With 6 bases removed from V and 2 bases from J, the gap between germline ends came to 16 bases. This CDR3 is built from 15 residues. The germline V gene has CDR1 MRHNA and CDR2 SNTAGT. CDR3 sequence (DNA): TGTGCCAGCAGATTCATCCAGGGTGGTAACACTGAAGCTTTCTTT. Protein product: CASRFIQGGNTEAFF.

In its sample, this clonotype was seen a few times. The genes are TRBV7-2 and TRBJ2-5, with 7 bases that match TRBD2. Per the germline V gene, CDR1 is SGHTA and CDR2 is FQGNSA. The CDR3 runs to 13 residues. The V and J ends lost 3 bases and 5 bases, in that order; junction bases with no gene match: 3. CDR3 coding DNA: TGTGCCAGCAGCTTTGGGGGAGGGGAGACCCAGTACTTC. Protein sequence: CASSFGGGETQYF.

The rearrangement joins TRBV24-1 to TRBJ1-2; 9 bases are a match to TRBD1. The CDR3 is 15 residues long. J was trimmed by 4 bases and V by 4 bases; bases with no gene match: 6. CDR1 is KGHDR, CDR2 SFDVKD, per germline. The CDR3 DNA reads TGTGCCACCAGTGAACTGACAGGGGGAGGCTATGGCTACACCTTC. It yields the protein CATSELTGGGYGYTF.

This clonotype was found a few times. The rearrangement uses TRBV14 and TRBJ2-1; D gene uncertain. V shed 5 bases and J shed 6 bases, with 11 bases lying between them. Germline CDR1 reads SGHDN; CDR2 reads FVKESK. This CDR3 is 13 amino acids long. Written as DNA, the CDR3 is TGTGCCAGCAGCTCTCCGGGCCGCAATGAGCAGTTCTTC. Translating gives CASSSPGRNEQFF.

The chain carries TRBV11-1 and TRBJ2-3, with 7 positions matching TRBD1. Germline CDR1 is SGHAT and CDR2 is FQDESV (reference sequence). The CDR3 contains 16 residues. Trimming at V came to 6 bases and at J to 0 bases, leaving 9 bases not matched to a gene. The CDR3 nucleotides are TGTGCCAGCAGTCCAAGACAGGGTGGAAGCACAGATACGCAGTATTTT. This codes for CASSPRQGGSTDTQYF.

J is TRBJ2-1 and V is TRBV24-1; 7 nucleotides line up with TRBD2. The CDR3 length is 14 residues. In germline, CDR1 is KGHDR, CDR2 SFDVKD. V gave up 3 bases and J gave up 8 bases; unmatched junction bases: 6. CDR3 DNA sequence: TGTGCCACCAGTGATCCCCGGGGGAGGGATGAGCAGTTCTTC. It translates to CATSDPRGRDEQFF.

At least ten counts were recorded for this clonotype. This chain uses TRBV5-4 with TRBJ2-7; D gene uncertain. Trimming took 3 bases from V and 0 from J, leaving 10 bases between them. CDR3 length: 14 amino acids. CDR1 is SGHNT and CDR2 is YYREEE in the germline V gene (reference sequence). The DNA for the CDR3 is TGTGCCAGCAGCTCTACCAAAAGCTCCTACGAGCAGTACTTC. Amino acids: CASSSTKSSYEQYF.

This clonotype was counted ten times or more. This chain uses TRBV12-3 or TRBV12-4 with TRBJ2-5; D might be TRBD1 (5 bases). Trimming cost V 6 bases and J 1 base, with 12 bases left between them. There are 14 residues in the CDR3. The CDR3 region is CASSNNGAQETQYF. The CDR3 nucleotides are TGTGCCAGCAGCAACAATGGGGCCCAAGAGACCCAGTACTTC.

The chain couples TRBV2 to TRBJ1-5, with unresolved D. The CDR3 sequence is 12 residues long. Per the germline V gene, CDR1 is SNHLY and CDR2 is FYNNEI. The V end lost 8 bases, the J end lost 8 bases, and 13 bases lay between the germline ends. The CDR3 nucleotides read TGTGCCAGCGAAGGGTATGGGGAGCCCCAGCATTTT. It codes for CASEGYGEPQHF.